This paragraph covers one TCR beta chain sequence. In the source study's methods: Reference gene primer amplification yielded estimated nucleated cell counts. TCRdb's table, derived via immunoSEQ multiplex PCR, lists solely in-frame clones and lacks some. For V, J and clone size, that table is used; D and trimming come from the DNA. Of fewer than 35,000 clones in the sample, roughly nine tenths were seen once. The data were taken from a study of blood T cell repertoires in COVID-19. Looking at the study overall: Samples came from the United States, Italy and Spain, spanning acute and convalescent COVID-19.

This CDR3 comprises 16 residues. V lost 1 base and J lost 6; bases outside the gene matches: 9. Germline V gene sequence: CDR1 SGDLS, CDR2 YYNGEE. The origin of this receptor is a woman older than 75 with active or convalescent COVID-19. Sequenced sample: peripheral blood. J is TRBJ1-4 and V is TRBV9; TRBD1 matches 7 bases. The CDR3 nucleotides read TGTGCCAGCAGCGTATCCCCGACAGGGTGGCATGAAAAACTGTTTTTT. Amino acid sequence: CASSVSPTGWHEKLFF.